The 2 T cell receptor beta chains below all came from one sample that was sequenced in a study of blood T cell repertoires in COVID-19. TCRdb keeps only in-frame clones here, not all; method: immunoSEQ multiplex PCR. The sample consists of about 140,000 clones, almost 85% of them appearing once. The sample comprised peripheral blood. Receptors originate from a man aged 45-65 years with acute or convalescent COVID-19.

V is TRBV7-6 and J is TRBJ2-3; D is unclear. The CDR3 is 19 residues long. Germline V gene sequence: CDR1 SGHVS, CDR2 FNYEAQ. V lost 0 bases and J lost 1, with 20 bases in between. CDR3 in amino acids: CASSLASQSWFSGTDTQYF. CDR3 coding DNA: TGTGCCAGCAGCTTAGCGTCCCAATCGTGGTTTAGTGGCACAGATACGCAGTATTTT. The full variable domain, completed using reference TRBV7-6 and TRBJ2-3, is GAGVSQSPRYKVTKRGQDVALRCDPISGHVSLYWYRQALGQGPEFLTYFNYEAQQDKSGLPNDRFSAERPEGSISTLTIQRTEQRDSAMYRCASSLASQSWFSGTDTQYFGPGTRLTVL.

CDR3 in amino acids: CATSREGGTLPGELFF. CDR3 coding DNA: TGTGCCACCAGCAGAGAAGGGGGAACGTTGCCCGGGGAGCTGTTTTTT. The J gene is TRBJ2-2, the V gene TRBV15, with a tentative D call TRBD1 (6 bases). Trimming shortened V by 0 bases and J by 6 bases, and 14 bases separated the two germline ends. Germline CDR1 and CDR2: LNHNV and YYDKDF (reference sequence). The CDR3 length is 16 residues.